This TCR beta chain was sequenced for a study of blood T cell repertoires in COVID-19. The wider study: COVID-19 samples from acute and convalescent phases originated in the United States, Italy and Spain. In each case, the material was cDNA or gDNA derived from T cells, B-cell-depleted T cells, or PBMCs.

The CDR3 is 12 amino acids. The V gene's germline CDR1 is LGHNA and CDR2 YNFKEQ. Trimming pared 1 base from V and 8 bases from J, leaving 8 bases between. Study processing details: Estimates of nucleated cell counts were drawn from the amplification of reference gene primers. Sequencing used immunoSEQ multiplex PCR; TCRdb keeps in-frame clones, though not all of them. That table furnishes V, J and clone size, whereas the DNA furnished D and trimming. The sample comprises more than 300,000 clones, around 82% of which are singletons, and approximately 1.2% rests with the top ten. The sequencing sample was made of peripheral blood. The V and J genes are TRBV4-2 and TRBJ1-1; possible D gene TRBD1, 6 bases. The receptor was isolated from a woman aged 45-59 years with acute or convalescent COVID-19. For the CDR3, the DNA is TGTGCCAGCAGCCAAGTTGGGACAGAAGCTTTCTTT. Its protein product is CASSQVGTEAFF.